Shown below are 21 T cell receptor beta chains from a single sample sequenced in a study of PD-L1 blockade in urothelial cancer listed by TCRdb under 2017. Taken with the paper, the label for time point translates to: peripheral blood 6 weeks after treatment start. Library construction relied on the immunoSEQ multiplex PCR assay. Entries here come from immuneACCESS through TCRdb and include only in-frame sequences with V and J called. Some clones fail to appear in such tables; in the studies checked, an unresolved V gene covers under half of the shortfall, and the cause of the remainder is unknown. In all, the sample holds over 100,000 clones, and 91% of those were seen once. The ten largest make up approximately 3.8% of the sample. Specimen: PBMCs, collected around atezolizumab (anti-PD-L1) treatment. The receptor source for this set is a man aged 55 to 70 with urothelial cancer.

In this sample, this clone turned up once. The chain couples TRBV28 to TRBJ2-3, with D perhaps matching TRBD1 (5 bases). This CDR3 contains 12 residues. The V and J ends lost 1 base and 7 bases respectively, with 6 bases between them. Germline lookup yields CDR1 MDHEN and CDR2 SYDVKM. In DNA form, the CDR3 reads TGTGCCAGCAGTTTATCAGGGTATACGCAGTATTTT. Translating gives CASSLSGYTQYF.

CDR3 sequence: CASSLATSGGYEQYF. CDR3 DNA sequence: TGTGCCAGCAGCTTAGCGACTAGCGGGGGTTACGAGCAGTACTTC. V is TRBV7-2 and J is TRBJ2-7, with 12 bases identical to TRBD2. V trimming: 0 bases; J trimming: 4 bases; junction bases outside the gene matches: 1. Germline V gene data show CDR1 as SGHTA and CDR2 as FQGNSA. This CDR3 spans 15 amino acids.

V gene TRBV7-9 combines with J gene TRBJ2-7, with 7 positions matching TRBD2. With V trimmed by 5 bases and J by 0 bases, 4 bases remained unmatched. The germline V gene encodes CDR1 SEHNR and CDR2 FQNEAQ (reference sequence). This CDR3 region has 14 residues. The CDR3 nucleotides read TGTGCCAGCAGCGCCCGGGGGGACTCCTACGAGCAGTACTTC. It codes for CASSARGDSYEQYF.

This clone was counted between two and nine times. This sequence joins TRBV7-9 and TRBJ2-7; 10 nucleotides agree with TRBD2. This CDR3 is built from 14 residues. Per germline, CDR1 SEHNR and CDR2 FQNEAQ (reference sequence). Germline trimming cut 5 bases from V and 6 bases from J; bases unmatched to any gene: 7. CDR3 DNA sequence: TGTGCCAGCAGCACGGGACTAGCGAGAGGCGAGCAGTACTTC. Translating gives CASSTGLARGEQYF.

The rearrangement joins TRBV12-5 to TRBJ1-1; the match to TRBD1 covers 7 bases. Looked up from germline, CDR1 is LGHNT and CDR2 is FRNRAP. Trimming cost V 0 bases and J 6 bases; bases outside gene matches: 10. The CDR3 covers 16 residues. This chain's CDR3 is CASGLVLEQGTPEAFF. Here the CDR3 DNA reads TGTGCTAGTGGTTTGGTACTAGAACAGGGGACGCCTGAAGCTTTCTTT.

The V and J genes are TRBV19 and TRBJ1-5, with 9 bases lining up with TRBD1. There are 17 residues in the CDR3. Germline V gene data show CDR1 as LNHDA and CDR2 as SQIVND (reference sequence). V trimming: 7 bases; J trimming: 8 bases; junction bases outside the gene matches: 18. CDR3 nucleotide sequence: TGTGCCAGTAAAAAGGGACAGGGTGGTTTAGTAACGGAGCCCCAGCATTTT. It specifies CASKKGQGGLVTEPQHF. Full variable domain (outside the CDR3, taken from reference TRBV19 and TRBJ1-5): DGGITQSPKYLFRKEGQNVTLSCEQNLNHDAMYWYRQDPGQGLRLIYYSQIVNDFQKGDIAEGYSVSREKKESFPLTVTSAQKNPTAFYLCASKKGQGGLVTEPQHFGDGTRLSIL.

V and J are TRBV27 and TRBJ1-1, with 10 bases lining up with TRBD1. The CDR3 spans 14 residues. Unmatched junction bases numbered 9, after V lost 3 bases and J lost 11 bases. Germline V lookup: CDR1 MNHEY, CDR2 SMNVEV (reference sequence). This CDR3 is CASSFQTGGGRAFF. In DNA, the CDR3 is TGTGCCAGCAGTTTCCAGACAGGGGGCGGCAGGGCTTTCTTT.

The chain has TRBV5-1 and TRBJ2-3, with TRBD2 matching 16 bases. The CDR3 sequence is 17 residues long. Trimming removed 5 bases from V and 0 bases from J; junction bases left unmatched: 3. Germline V lookup: CDR1 SGHRS, CDR2 YFSETQ. CDR3 coding DNA: TGCGCCAGCAGGCCGGGACTAGCGGGAGGGAGCACAGATACGCAGTATTTT. Translation gives CASRPGLAGGSTDTQYF.

The CDR3 reads CASSIQTSGSYNEQFF. The CDR3 coding sequence is TGCGCCAGCAGCATCCAGACTAGCGGGAGTTACAATGAGCAGTTCTTC. The chain uses TRBV5-1 and TRBJ2-1; 12 bases are a match to TRBD2. The CDR3 runs 16 residues. V shed 4 bases, J shed 4 bases, and the junction held 6 bases outside the gene matches. Looked up from germline, CDR1 is SGHRS and CDR2 is YFSETQ.

The rearrangement links TRBV7-2 to TRBJ2-3; D is perhaps TRBD2 (6 bases). The CDR3 loop spans 13 amino acids. V lost 5 bases, J lost 4 bases, and 10 bases lay in between. From germline, CDR1 is SGHTA and CDR2 FQGNSA. Here the CDR3 reads CASSQGGADTQYF. The CDR3, as DNA: TGTGCCAGCAGCCAGGGCGGGGCAGATACGCAGTATTTT.

The chain is built from TRBV5-1 and TRBJ2-7; 10 positions match TRBD1. The CDR3 sequence is 14 residues long. The V segment lost 4 bases and the J segment 4 bases; nucleotides outside the gene matches: 5. Germline V gene lookup returns CDR1 SGHRS and CDR2 YFSETQ. DNA for the CDR3: TGCGCCAGCAGCGGGGGGACAGGGGTTTACGAGCAGTACTTC. Translating it yields CASSGGTGVYEQYF.

V and J are TRBV19 and TRBJ1-4; perhaps TRBD1 as D (6 bases). V lost 5 bases and J lost 0, with 22 bases in between. From germline, CDR1 is LNHDA and CDR2 SQIVND (reference sequence). This CDR3 is built from 19 residues. The CDR3 region has the DNA TGTGCCAGTAGTGCCCCACGGACAGTAGTTATTGCAACTAATGAAAAACTGTTTTTT. Its protein product is CASSAPRTVVIATNEKLFF. Looking up the rest from reference TRBV19 and TRBJ1-4 gives the full variable domain: DGGITQSPKYLFRKEGQNVTLSCEQNLNHDAMYWYRQDPGQGLRLIYYSQIVNDFQKGDIAEGYSVSREKKESFPLTVTSAQKNPTAFYLCASSAPRTVVIATNEKLFFGSGTQLSVL.

This chain connects TRBV5-5 to TRBJ2-5, with D unclear. The ends were cut back, 0 bases at V and 5 bases at J, with 8 bases in the middle. This CDR3 has 13 amino acids. Germline CDR1 SGHKS, CDR2 YYEKEE (reference sequence). Here the CDR3 reads CASSLAQAETQYF. The CDR3 DNA is TGTGCCAGCAGCTTGGCCCAGGCGGAGACCCAGTACTTC.

This clone was observed once. The rearrangement uses TRBV5-1 and TRBJ2-2, with D possibly matching TRBD1 (6 bases). The CDR3 spans 15 residues. Between the trimmed V and J ends, which lost 3 bases and 0 bases, there was a span of 9 bases. Germline-derived CDR1 and CDR2 are SGHRS and YFSETQ. The CDR3: CASSYGTPNTGELFF. The CDR3 DNA is TGCGCCAGCAGCTATGGGACACCGAACACCGGGGAGCTGTTTTTT.

This clone was counted between two and nine times. The chain combines TRBV28 with TRBJ1-2; 11 nucleotides match TRBD1. This CDR3 spans 14 amino acids. J lost 8 bases, V lost 4 bases, and 6 bases had no gene match. Germline V CDR1 and CDR2: MDHEN, SYDVKM. The CDR3 region has the DNA TGTGCCAGCAGTTCCTGGGACAGGGGGTTAGGCTACACCTTC. Amino acids: CASSSWDRGLGYTF.

This chain uses TRBV7-6 with TRBJ2-3; the D gene is possibly TRBD2 (6 bases). V shed 1 base and J shed 0 bases, with 14 bases lying between them. CDR3 length equals 17 residues. Germline V CDR1 and CDR2: SGHVS, FNYEAQ. CDR3: CASSLERGGPSTDTQYF. The CDR3 DNA sequence: TGTGCCAGCAGCTTAGAGAGGGGAGGCCCTAGCACAGATACGCAGTATTTT.

This clone was observed a single time. This chain links TRBV7-6 with TRBJ2-7, with D perhaps matching TRBD2 (5 bases). The CDR3 length is 15 residues. With 2 bases removed from V and 0 bases from J, the gap between germline ends came to 11 bases. CDR1 SGHVS and CDR2 FNYEAQ come from the germline V gene. In DNA, the CDR3 is TGTGCCAGCAGCTTACCCAAGGACTTCTCCTACGAGCAGTACTTC. Its protein is CASSLPKDFSYEQYF.

The chain joins TRBV6-5 to TRBJ1-1, with D unresolved. Trimming took 0 bases from V and 3 from J, leaving 11 bases between them. The CDR3 is 15 residues long. Per the germline V gene, CDR1 is MNHEY and CDR2 is SVGAGI. In nucleotides, the CDR3 is TGTGCCAGCAGTTACTCCCTTCGTCAGGACACTGAAGCTTTCTTT. As protein: CASSYSLRQDTEAFF.

This rearrangement joins TRBV11-1 to TRBJ1-4, with a weak D call TRBD1 (5 bases). The CDR3 runs 14 residues. V was trimmed by 1 base and J by 7 bases, leaving 10 bases between them. Germline CDR1 is SGHAT and CDR2 is FQDESV (reference sequence). The chain's CDR3 is CASSLGGGSEKLFF. The CDR3, as DNA: TGTGCCAGCAGCTTAGGGGGGGGGAGTGAAAAACTGTTTTTT.

The chain has TRBV7-3 and TRBJ2-7; D not certain. V shed 8 bases and J shed 5 bases, with 10 bases lying between them. Germline V gene sequence: CDR1 SGHTA, CDR2 FQGTGA. The CDR3 is 11 amino acids. CDR3: CASFFSDEQYF. In DNA form, the CDR3 reads TGTGCCAGCTTCTTTTCAGACGAGCAGTACTTC.

The chain combines TRBV14 with TRBJ1-1; 8 bases line up with TRBD1. The CDR3 totals 13 residues. V lost 0 bases, J lost 10 bases, and 4 bases stayed unmatched. Germline V lookup: CDR1 SGHDN, CDR2 FVKESK. CDR3 in amino acids: CASSQERDRTAFF. The CDR3 coding sequence is TGTGCCAGCAGCCAAGAAAGGGACAGGACAGCTTTCTTT.